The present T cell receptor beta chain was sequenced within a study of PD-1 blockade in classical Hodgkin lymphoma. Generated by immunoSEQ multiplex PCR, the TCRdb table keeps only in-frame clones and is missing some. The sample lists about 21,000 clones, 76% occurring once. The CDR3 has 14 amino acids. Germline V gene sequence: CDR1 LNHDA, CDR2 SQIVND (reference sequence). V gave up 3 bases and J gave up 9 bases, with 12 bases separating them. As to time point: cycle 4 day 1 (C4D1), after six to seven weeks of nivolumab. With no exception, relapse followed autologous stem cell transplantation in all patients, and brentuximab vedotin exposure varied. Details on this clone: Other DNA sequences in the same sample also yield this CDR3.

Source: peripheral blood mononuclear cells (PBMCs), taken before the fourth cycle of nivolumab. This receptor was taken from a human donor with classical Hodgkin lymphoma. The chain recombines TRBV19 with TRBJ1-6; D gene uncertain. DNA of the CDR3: TGTGCCAGTAGTATCCTGGGAGTCGGTTCACCCCTCCACTTT. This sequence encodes CASSILGVGSPLHF.